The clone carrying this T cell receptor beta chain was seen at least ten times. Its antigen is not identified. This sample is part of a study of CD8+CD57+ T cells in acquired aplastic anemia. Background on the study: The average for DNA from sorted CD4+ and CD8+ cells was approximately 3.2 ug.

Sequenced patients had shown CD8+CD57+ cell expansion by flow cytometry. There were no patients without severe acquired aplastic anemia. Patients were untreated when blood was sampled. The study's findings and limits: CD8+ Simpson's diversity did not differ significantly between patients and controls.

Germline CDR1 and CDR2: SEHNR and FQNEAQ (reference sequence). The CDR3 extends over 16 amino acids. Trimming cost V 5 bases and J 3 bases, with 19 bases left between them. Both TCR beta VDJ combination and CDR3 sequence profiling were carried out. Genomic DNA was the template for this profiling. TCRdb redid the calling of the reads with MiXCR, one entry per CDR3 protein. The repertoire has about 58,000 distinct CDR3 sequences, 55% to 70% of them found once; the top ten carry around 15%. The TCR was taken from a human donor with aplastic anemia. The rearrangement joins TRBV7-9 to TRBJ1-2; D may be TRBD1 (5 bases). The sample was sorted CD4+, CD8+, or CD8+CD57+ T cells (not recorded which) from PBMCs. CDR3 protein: CASSGEWGPKDYGYTF. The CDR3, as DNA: TGTGCCAGCAGCGGAGAATGGGGACCTAAAGACTATGGCTACACCTTC.